Presented here are 27 T cell receptor beta chains from one specimen sequenced in a study of shared clonotypes between healthy human individuals. The table came from immunoSEQ multiplex PCR; TCRdb's copy has only in-frame clones and leaves some out. Among fewer than 2.5 million clones listed, roughly 93% were seen once. Sequenced: naive CD4+ T cells from PBMCs. Indicated subset: CD45RA+ positively selected. Source of these receptors: a man aged 18 to 29 in good health. Some clones in this sample may be carry-over from other donors' samples.

The J gene is TRBJ1-6, the V gene TRBV5-6; 10 bases fit TRBD1. Germline V gene lookup returns CDR1 SGHDT and CDR2 YYEEEE. The V gene end was trimmed by 4 bases and the J gene end by 10 bases; junction bases not matched to a gene: 5. CDR3 length equals 14 residues. CDR3 loop: CASSLDRGRSPLHF. The CDR3 coding sequence is TGTGCCAGCAGCCTCGACAGGGGGCGATCACCCCTCCACTTT.

This chain links TRBV7-3 with TRBJ2-1, with D hard to call. The germline V gene has CDR1 SGHTA and CDR2 FQGTGA. The CDR3 covers 15 residues. V shed 2 bases and J shed 3 bases, with 11 bases lying between them. The CDR3 DNA sequence: TGTGCCAGCAGCTTATATCCGAGACTCTACAATGAGCAGTTCTTC. Translation: CASSLYPRLYNEQFF.

The chain employs TRBV27 and TRBJ2-2, with no clear D. Trimming cost V 3 bases and J 5 bases, with 13 bases left between them. The CDR3 consists of 15 residues. Looked up from germline, CDR1 is MNHEY and CDR2 is SMNVEV (reference sequence). In DNA, the CDR3 is TGTGCCAGCAGTTTTTATGGCCGTTCGACCGGGGAGCTGTTTTTT. It is translated as CASSFYGRSTGELFF.

The genes are TRBV19 and TRBJ1-2, with no clear D. The V and J ends lost 3 bases and 4 bases respectively, with 9 bases between them. Germline V gives CDR1 LNHDA, CDR2 SQIVND (reference sequence). The CDR3 is 13 residues long. The CDR3 loop is CASSMGSGYGYTF. The CDR3 nucleotides read TGTGCCAGTAGTATGGGGTCTGGCTATGGCTACACCTTC.

V gene TRBV5-1 combines with J gene TRBJ2-1; D could derive from TRBD1 or TRBD2 (6 bases each). CDR3 length equals 14 residues. Looked up from germline, CDR1 is SGHRS and CDR2 is YFSETQ. The V end lost 2 bases, the J end lost 6 bases, and 12 bases lay between the germline ends. The CDR3 coding sequence is TGCGCCAGCAGCTTTAGGGGGGCCGGCAATGAGCAGTTCTTC. It encodes CASSFRGAGNEQFF. Looking up the rest from reference TRBV5-1 and TRBJ2-1 gives the full variable domain: KAGVTQTPRYLIKTRGQQVTLSCSPISGHRSVSWYQQTPGQGLQFLFEYFSETQRNKGNFPGRFSGRQFSNSRSEMNVSTLELGDSALYLCASSFRGAGNEQFFGPGTRLTVL.

This clone was observed once. The gene calls are TRBV9 and TRBJ2-5; TRBD1 aligns across 9 bases. This CDR3 spans 15 amino acids. The germline gives CDR1 SGDLS, CDR2 YYNGEE. With 4 bases clipped from V and 5 bases from J, the junction kept 9 bases outside the gene matches. The CDR3 coding sequence is TGTGCCAGCAGCATATCAACAGGGGGCTATGAGACCCAGTACTTC. This codes for CASSISTGGYETQYF.

This CDR3 is CASSSPGGDRAAYGYTF. CDR3 coding DNA: TGTGCCAGCAGTTCTCCTGGGGGGGACAGGGCGGCCTATGGCTACACCTTC. The chain uses TRBV28 and TRBJ1-2; 9 bases line up with TRBD1. The CDR3 loop spans 17 amino acids. CDR1 MDHEN and CDR2 SYDVKM come from the germline V gene. Losses at the gene ends were 4 bases for V and 4 bases for J; bases not matched to a gene: 13.

This chain uses TRBV18 with TRBJ2-4, with 8 nucleotides matching TRBD2. There are 15 residues in the CDR3. Trimming removed 3 bases from V and 6 bases from J; junction bases left unmatched: 7. Germline assignment: CDR1 KGHSH and CDR2 LQKENI. DNA for the CDR3: TGTGCCAGCTCACCCCCGGGAGGGCCTTTAAACATTCAGTACTTC. Its translation is CASSPPGGPLNIQYF.

This clone occurred once. The chain couples TRBV5-1 to TRBJ2-3, with 10 positions matching TRBD2. The V gene's germline CDR1 is SGHRS and CDR2 YFSETQ. This CDR3 is 16 amino acids long. Trimming cost V 4 bases and J 3 bases; bases outside gene matches: 8. The CDR3 protein is CASSNRLAGPTDTQYF. DNA of the CDR3: TGCGCCAGCAGCAACCGACTAGCGGGCCCGACAGATACGCAGTATTTT.

CDR3 amino acids: CASSSIRGPSSYEQYF. In nucleotides, the CDR3 is TGTGCCAGCAGCTCGATCAGGGGGCCAAGCTCCTACGAGCAGTACTTC. The chain joins TRBV11-3 to TRBJ2-7; 8 nucleotides align to TRBD1. Germline lookup yields CDR1 SGHNT and CDR2 YENEEA. The CDR3 length is 16 residues. V dropped 4 bases and J dropped 0; count of bases not matched to a gene: 8.

This clone has just a few counts. V is TRBV7-9 and J is TRBJ2-2; possible D gene TRBD2, 7 bases. The germline gives CDR1 SEHNR, CDR2 FQNEAQ (reference sequence). The CDR3 sequence is 16 residues long. The ends were cut back, 6 bases at V and 0 bases at J, with 14 bases in the middle. The CDR3 DNA is TGTGCCAGCAGAATAAGCGGGACAACGAACACCGGGGAGCTGTTTTTT. It is translated as CASRISGTTNTGELFF. The complete variable domain, with remaining parts taken from reference TRBV7-9 and TRBJ2-2, reads DTGVSQNPRHKITKRGQNVTFRCDPISEHNRLYWYRQTLGQGPEFLTYFQNEAQLEKSRLLSDRFSAERPKGSFSTLEIQRTEQGDSAMYLCASRISGTTNTGELFFGEGSRLTVL.

The V gene is TRBV9, the J gene TRBJ1-1; D not resolved. V was cut by 0 bases and J by 0 bases, with 6 bases left in between. This CDR3 contains 14 residues. CDR1 SGDLS and CDR2 YYNGEE come from the germline V gene. The CDR3 loop is CASSVEGLNTEAFF. CDR3 nucleotide sequence: TGTGCCAGCAGCGTAGAGGGTTTGAACACTGAAGCTTTCTTT.

The chain links TRBV29-1 to TRBJ2-7; 10 bases fit TRBD1. Trimming removed 7 bases from V and 5 bases from J; junction bases left unmatched: 11. The CDR3 consists of 14 residues. Germline lookup yields CDR1 SQVTM and CDR2 ANQGSEA. CDR3 protein: CSAVNEDRGNEQYF. In DNA, the CDR3 is TGCAGCGCCGTTAATGAGGACAGGGGGAACGAGCAGTACTTC.

V gene TRBV10-3 combines with J gene TRBJ2-3, with TRBD2 identical over 10 bases. V trimming: 3 bases; J trimming: 4 bases; junction bases outside the gene matches: 10. CDR1 is ENHRY, CDR2 SYGVKD, per germline. The CDR3 consists of 17 residues. The CDR3: CAISEEAGGSKADTQYF. The DNA of the CDR3 is TGTGCCATCAGTGAAGAAGCGGGAGGGAGTAAAGCAGATACGCAGTATTTT.

This clone was recorded only once. The chain employs TRBV20-1 and TRBJ2-7; 9 positions match TRBD1. The CDR3 is 11 amino acids. The germline CDR1 and CDR2 sequences are DFQATT and SNEGSKA (reference sequence). V lost 7 bases and J lost 5; bases outside the gene matches: 3. Here the CDR3 DNA reads TGCAGTGAACAGGGGGCCCACGAGCAGTACTTC. It specifies CSEQGAHEQYF.

This chain links TRBV5-8 with TRBJ2-7, with D possibly being TRBD1 (5 bases). The V end lost 1 base, the J end lost 3 bases, and 11 bases lay between the germline ends. Per germline, CDR1 SGHTS and CDR2 YDEGEE. This CDR3 comprises 14 residues. CDR3 DNA: TGTGCCAGCAGCTTGAAGGGAAGGGGCTACGAGCAGTACTTC. Protein product: CASSLKGRGYEQYF.

The chain has TRBV18 and TRBJ1-2; no clear D. The CDR3 has 12 residues. Germline V lookup: CDR1 KGHSH, CDR2 LQKENI. Trimming pared 6 bases from V and 2 bases from J, leaving 7 bases between. CDR3 region: CASSDLNYGYTF. CDR3 nucleotides: TGTGCCAGCTCGGACCTCAACTATGGCTACACCTTC.

The DNA of the CDR3 is TGTGCCAGCAGTTTAGTACTAGCGGGGAAGAATGAGCAGTTCTTC. It is translated as CASSLVLAGKNEQFF. V gene TRBV27 combines with J gene TRBJ2-1, with 10 bases matching TRBD2. The germline gives CDR1 MNHEY, CDR2 SMNVEV (reference sequence). With V trimmed by 2 bases and J by 7 bases, 5 bases remained unmatched. The CDR3 is 15 amino acids.

The genes are TRBV6-4 and TRBJ2-1; TRBD2 matches 13 bases. The trim removed 7 bases at V and 8 bases at J, leaving 8 bases unmatched. Germline loops: CDR1 MRHNA, CDR2 SNTAGT. This CDR3 has 15 residues. The CDR3: CASTRTSGSLDEQFF. The CDR3 DNA follows: TGTGCCAGCACCAGGACTAGCGGGAGTTTAGATGAGCAGTTCTTC.

This clone has a single count. Additional DNA sequences in this sample encode the identical CDR3. The chain employs TRBV6-5 and TRBJ2-1, with TRBD2 matching over 10 bases. This CDR3 has 16 residues. The germline V gene encodes CDR1 MNHEY and CDR2 SVGAGI. The V segment lost 4 bases and the J segment 0 bases; nucleotides outside the gene matches: 3. CDR3 loop: CASSSRLAGSYNEQFF. The CDR3 coding sequence is TGTGCCAGCAGTTCCCGACTAGCGGGCTCCTACAATGAGCAGTTCTTC.

The rearrangement joins TRBV10-3 to TRBJ1-2; TRBD1 is a possible D gene (5 bases). Trimming took 4 bases from V and 4 from J, leaving 22 bases between them. The CDR3 spans 17 residues. Per germline, CDR1 ENHRY and CDR2 SYGVKD. The CDR3 DNA follows: TGTGCCATCAGTGCGTTCACCGGGATCCCTGGGGGCTATGGCTACACCTTC. Amino acids: CAISAFTGIPGGYGYTF.

The CDR3 region has the DNA TGCGCCAGCAGCCGGGGGACAGGGGGGCTGTACCAAGAGACCCAGTACTTC. This sequence encodes CASSRGTGGLYQETQYF. The gene calls are TRBV4-1 and TRBJ2-5; TRBD1 matches 11 bases. The germline V gene encodes CDR1 MGHRA and CDR2 YSYEKL. The V and J ends lost 4 bases and 0 bases, in that order; junction bases with no gene match: 7. The CDR3 extends over 17 amino acids.

This sequence joins TRBV4-2 and TRBJ2-1, with 11 bases that match TRBD2. With V trimmed by 2 bases and J by 2 bases, 8 bases remained unmatched. The CDR3 runs 18 residues. Germline V gene lookup returns CDR1 LGHNA and CDR2 YNFKEQ. In DNA, the CDR3 is TGTGCCAGCAGCCAAAGATTCCTAGCGGGAGGAACCTACAATGAGCAGTTCTTC. This codes for CASSQRFLAGGTYNEQFF.

Only a few counts were recorded for this clone. The chain joins TRBV29-1 to TRBJ1-1; TRBD1 aligns across 8 bases. CDR1 SQVTM and CDR2 ANQGSEA come from the germline V gene. The CDR3 contains 14 residues. Germline trimming cut 6 bases from V and 1 base from J; bases unmatched to any gene: 7. CDR3: CSVKPQGGNTEAFF. The CDR3 bases are TGCAGCGTCAAACCACAGGGGGGGAACACTGAAGCTTTCTTT.

The rearrangement links TRBV5-4 to TRBJ1-1; 9 bases are shared with TRBD1. The ends lost 4 bases at V and 0 bases at J; junction bases unmatched: 4. Per the germline V gene, CDR1 is SGHNT and CDR2 is YYREEE (reference sequence). This CDR3 is 15 amino acids long. Here the CDR3 reads CASSTGQGMNTEAFF. The CDR3 DNA sequence: TGTGCCAGCAGCACCGGACAGGGGATGAACACTGAAGCTTTCTTT.

The rearrangement links TRBV5-1 to TRBJ2-7, with TRBD1 as a possible D gene (6 bases). Trimming removed 0 bases from V and 0 bases from J, with 10 bases in between. This CDR3 spans 15 amino acids. In germline, CDR1 is SGHRS, CDR2 YFSETQ. The CDR3 sequence is CASSLARGSSYEQYF. The CDR3 coding sequence is TGCGCCAGCAGCTTGGCTAGGGGGAGCTCCTACGAGCAGTACTTC.

The chain's CDR3 is CASSEFIGGELFF. CDR3 nucleotides: TGTGCCAGCAGTGAATTTATCGGCGGGGAGCTGTTTTTT. The gene calls are TRBV25-1 and TRBJ2-2, with D hard to call. The CDR3 extends over 13 amino acids. The V end was cut by 1 base, the J end by 7 bases, with 7 bases between. Germline CDR1 reads MGHDK; CDR2 reads SYGVNS.